A single sample gave rise to the 21 T cell receptor beta chains below, sequenced in a study of regulatory T cells in long-lasting Graves disease. The TCR beta library used iRepertoire HTBI primers with Arm-PCR amplification of CDR3. TCRdb re-called the multiplex PCR reads with MiXCR, one entry per CDR3 protein. The table has about 400,000 distinct CDR3 sequences, roughly 20% seen once. Described time point: persistent/refractory GD, antithyroid drugs over 5 years with positive TRAb. From RNA extracted from PBMCs, the TCR library was made. The starting material was peripheral blood mononuclear cells (PBMCs), obtained when the disease was refractory, from a patient treated with antithyroid drugs. These receptors originate from a female donor with Graves disease.

The gene calls are TRBV29-1 and TRBJ2-7; tentatively, D is TRBD2 (7 bases). V lost 5 bases and J 7 bases, leaving 21 bases between the germline ends. This CDR3 region has 14 residues. In germline, CDR1 is SQVTM, CDR2 ANQGSEA. CDR3 DNA sequence: TGCAGCGTTAAAATGGTGGTGGGGAGGGGGGAGCAGTACTTC. Translating gives CSVKMVVGRGEQYF.

This clonotype occurred many times. The chain joins TRBV28 to TRBJ1-6; D is uncertain. The CDR3 covers 12 residues. Germline V gene sequence: CDR1 MDHEN, CDR2 SYDVKM. Trimming removed 10 bases from V and 7 bases from J, with 11 bases in between. Here the CDR3 reads CATRVGNSPLHF. The DNA for the CDR3 is TGTGCCACCAGAGTAGGGAATTCACCCCTCCACTTT.

V usage is TRBV20-1 and J usage is TRBJ2-7; 7 nucleotides agree with TRBD1. The germline V gene has CDR1 DFQATT and CDR2 SNEGSKA (reference sequence). The CDR3 is 15 residues long. Trimming at V came to 6 bases and at J to 2 bases, leaving 13 bases not matched to a gene. The CDR3 loop reads CSARAGDRDPYEQYF. The CDR3 DNA reads TGCAGTGCCCGTGCAGGAGACAGGGACCCCTACGAGCAGTACTTC.

This clonotype was detected many times. This chain connects TRBV28 to TRBJ2-7, with 8 bases aligning to TRBD1. CDR1 is MDHEN and CDR2 is SYDVKM in the germline V gene. With 7 bases clipped from V and 2 bases from J, the junction kept 4 bases outside the gene matches. The CDR3 loop spans 13 amino acids. The CDR3 bases are TGTGCCAGCATAGGACAGGGTGCCTACGAGCAGTACTTC. The encoded protein is CASIGQGAYEQYF.

The chain links TRBV3-1 to TRBJ2-2, with unresolved D. Trimming stripped 1 base from V and 0 bases from J, with 9 bases between. The length of the CDR3 is 16 residues. CDR1 and CDR2 from the germline V gene are LGHDT and YNNKEL (reference sequence). The CDR3 sequence: CASSQVYWPNTGELFF. DNA for the CDR3: TGTGCCAGCAGCCAAGTGTACTGGCCGAACACCGGGGAGCTGTTTTTT.

The rearrangement joins TRBV27 to TRBJ2-7; D possibly uses TRBD1 or TRBD2 (7 bases each). The ends were cut back, 8 bases at V and 1 base at J, with 30 bases in the middle. The CDR3 is 19 amino acids. Germline loops: CDR1 MNHEY, CDR2 SMNVEV (reference sequence). DNA for the CDR3: TGTGCCAGCGGCTTAGGGGGCGGTCCGATTAGACTAGCTTCCTACGAGCAGTACTTC. This translates into CASGLGGGPIRLASYEQYF.

A few counts support this clonotype. The rearrangement links TRBV27 to TRBJ2-5; tentative D call: TRBD2 (5 bases). Trimming stripped 7 bases from V and 7 bases from J, with 13 bases between. The CDR3 runs 12 residues. Germline CDR1 is MNHEY and CDR2 is SMNVEV (reference sequence). The CDR3 sequence: CASMELDGTQYF. Written as DNA, the CDR3 is TGTGCCAGCATGGAACTAGATGGGACCCAGTACTTC.

The V and J genes are TRBV20-1 and TRBJ1-1; the D is unclear. V lost 6 bases and J 2 bases, leaving 10 bases between the germline ends. CDR1 is DFQATT and CDR2 is SNEGSKA in the germline V gene (reference sequence). This CDR3 is built from 12 residues. The CDR3: CSATPPNTEAFF. CDR3 bases: TGCAGTGCGACCCCACCCAACACTGAAGCTTTCTTT.

This clonotype was counted at least ten times. J is TRBJ2-2 and V is TRBV2; D gene unclear. V was clipped by 4 bases and J by 4 bases, with 16 bases between them. Germline V gene sequence: CDR1 SNHLY, CDR2 FYNNEI. The CDR3 sequence is 16 residues long. The CDR3 region is CASSAVTNSLTGELFF. DNA of the CDR3: TGTGCCAGCAGTGCGGTAACTAACAGCCTCACCGGGGAGCTGTTTTTT.

This clonotype was seen at least ten times. The J gene is TRBJ1-1, the V gene TRBV3-1; D possibly corresponds to TRBD1 (5 bases). The CDR3 is 15 residues long. Trimming removed 0 bases from V and 5 bases from J, with 13 bases in between. Looked up from germline, CDR1 is LGHDT and CDR2 is YNNKEL (reference sequence). The CDR3 is CASSQDIGTGTEAFF. In nucleotides, the CDR3 is TGTGCCAGCAGCCAAGATATCGGGACGGGAACTGAAGCTTTCTTT.

This clonotype was seen at least ten times. The chain's CDR3 is CASSLGAAYGYTF. The CDR3 DNA reads TGTGCCAGCAGCTTAGGTGCCGCTTATGGCTACACCTTC. This sequence joins TRBV11-2 and TRBJ1-2, with D unresolved. CDR3 size: 13 residues. V gave up 1 base and J gave up 5 bases, with 8 bases separating them. The germline V gene has CDR1 SGHAT and CDR2 FQNNGV.

This clonotype was observed a few times. This chain connects TRBV3-1 to TRBJ2-3; unclear D gene. CDR1 and CDR2 from the germline V gene are LGHDT and YNNKEL (reference sequence). V dropped 1 base and J dropped 2 bases, with 13 bases sitting between them. This CDR3 comprises 16 residues. The chain's CDR3 is CASSQGRSRLTDTQYF. The CDR3 DNA sequence: TGTGCCAGCAGCCAAGGTCGCTCCCGTCTCACAGATACGCAGTATTTT.

The J gene is TRBJ2-3, the V gene TRBV20-1; D gene unclear. V was shortened by 5 bases and J by 0 bases, with 6 bases between the two germline ends. The germline V gene has CDR1 DFQATT and CDR2 SNEGSKA (reference sequence). This CDR3 region has 12 residues. The CDR3 loop is CSASKSTDTQYF. The CDR3 DNA reads as TGCAGTGCTTCAAAGAGCACAGATACGCAGTATTTT.

This clonotype was seen repeatedly, ten times or more. J is TRBJ1-2 and V is TRBV27, with TRBD1 identical over 9 bases. This CDR3 is 15 amino acids long. CDR1 is MNHEY and CDR2 is SMNVEV in the germline V gene (reference sequence). V lost 5 bases, J lost 6 bases, and 10 bases stayed unmatched. The CDR3 is CASSPTGTGKDGYTF. The CDR3 DNA is TGTGCCAGCAGTCCGACCGGGACAGGGAAGGATGGCTACACCTTC.

This sequence joins TRBV19 and TRBJ1-2; D is uncertain. Trimming took 4 bases from V and 8 from J, leaving 20 bases between them. This CDR3 contains 15 residues. CDR1 LNHDA and CDR2 SQIVND come from the germline V gene (reference sequence). This CDR3 reads CASSTHPRGAEGYTF. As DNA, the CDR3 is TGTGCCAGTAGTACTCACCCCCGAGGAGCGGAGGGCTACACCTTC.

This clonotype occurred many times. The rearrangement uses TRBV20-1 and TRBJ2-4, with a possible D match to TRBD1 (6 bases). CDR1 is DFQATT, CDR2 SNEGSKA, per germline (reference sequence). Trimming pared 6 bases from V and 1 base from J, leaving 16 bases between. This CDR3 has 15 amino acids. CDR3: CSAPKTGAAKNIQYF. The CDR3 DNA reads as TGCAGTGCCCCTAAGACAGGAGCGGCCAAAAACATTCAGTACTTC.

This clonotype was counted at least ten times. The rearrangement links TRBV7-2 to TRBJ1-2; D ambiguous. V was clipped by 1 base and J by 7 bases, with 10 bases between them. The CDR3 has 13 amino acids. Germline assignment: CDR1 SGHTA and CDR2 FQGNSA. In DNA form, the CDR3 reads TGTGCCAGCAGCTTAGTGGCAGCGGGTGGCTACACCTTC. Translation gives CASSLVAAGGYTF.

This clonotype was counted a few times. This chain links TRBV7-9 with TRBJ2-2; TRBD2 matches at 9 bases. Germline V lookup: CDR1 SEHNR, CDR2 FQNEAQ (reference sequence). Trimming took 4 bases from V and 4 from J; bases not matched to a gene: 13. CDR3 length: 18 amino acids. CDR3 protein: CASSSSNPRLAVTGELFF. CDR3 DNA: TGTGCCAGCAGCTCTTCGAACCCGAGACTAGCGGTCACCGGGGAGCTGTTTTTT.

This chain connects TRBV7-9 to TRBJ2-7; 7 bases are shared with TRBD2. V gave up 8 bases and J gave up 4 bases; unmatched junction bases: 17. Germline loops: CDR1 SEHNR, CDR2 FQNEAQ (reference sequence). The CDR3 covers 16 residues. The CDR3 coding sequence is TGTGCCAGCCCTCCTCGGAGGGGAGGGGTGGATTACGAGCAGTACTTC. Amino acid sequence: CASPPRRGGVDYEQYF.

This chain connects TRBV6-2 or TRBV6-3 to TRBJ1-1; D gene uncertain. CDR1 is MNHEY and CDR2 is SVGEGT in the germline V gene. This CDR3 is built from 11 residues. V was trimmed by 6 bases and J by 7 bases, leaving 9 bases between them. The CDR3 coding sequence is TGTGCCAGCAGAAGAACCGTTGAAGCTTTCTTT. Amino acid sequence: CASRRTVEAFF.

Many counts were recorded for this clonotype. V usage is TRBV7-2 and J usage is TRBJ2-5; D is perhaps TRBD1 or TRBD2 (5 bases each). The CDR3 has 17 residues. CDR1 and CDR2 from the germline V gene are SGHTA and FQGNSA. Trimming cost V 4 bases and J 2 bases, with 20 bases left between them. CDR3 loop: CASSSLLGRPIQETQYF. The CDR3 DNA follows: TGTGCCAGCAGCTCCCTATTGGGACGCCCAATTCAAGAGACCCAGTACTTC.